Listed below are T cell receptor beta chains from one sample, sequenced in a study of T cell clonotyping in hematopoietic cell transplantation. Clones were sequenced by immunoSEQ multiplex PCR, and TCRdb holds only the in-frame ones, with some missing. This sample has around 80,000 clones; about 95% occur once, and the top ten carry roughly 1.5%. This specimen was peripheral blood mononuclear cells, taken before stem cell transplant. The receptors shown here come from a woman in her forties or fifties with acute myeloid leukemia. Some clones in this sample may be carry-over from other donors' samples. Each CDR3 is given with its conserved first and last residue. D genes are given only for firm matches. Not every row has a clone size; where given, it reads once, few, many or a size class.

clone_size	v_call	d_call	j_call	cdr3_aa	cdr3_nt
NA	TRBV19	TRBD1	TRBJ1-5	CASKRDSIRRSNQPQHF	TGTGCCAGTAAAAGGGACAGCATACGGAGAAGCAATCAGCCCCAGCATTTT
NA	TRBV6-1	NA	TRBJ1-3	CAHGGNTIYF	TGTGCCCACGGGGGAAACACCATATATTTT
NA	TRBV6-5	NA	TRBJ1-2	CASSYSGGVPNYGYTF	TGTGCCAGCAGTTACTCGGGGGGGGTTCCTAACTATGGCTACACCTTC
NA	TRBV2	NA	TRBJ2-5	CASRREYPQETQYF	TGTGCCAGCAGACGGGAGTACCCCCAAGAGACCCAGTACTTC
NA	TRBV27	NA	TRBJ2-1	CASSLQNNEQFF	TGTGCCAGCAGTTTACAGAACAATGAGCAGTTCTTC
NA	TRBV6-5	NA	TRBJ2-7	CASSYEGFFEQYF	TGTGCCAGCAGTTACGAGGGATTCTTCGAGCAGTACTTC
NA	TRBV28	NA	TRBJ1-5	CASTEWGGNQPQHF	TGTGCCAGCACCGAGTGGGGAGGCAATCAGCCCCAGCATTTT
NA	TRBV29-1	NA	TRBJ1-2	CSADVRNNYGYTF	TGCAGCGCTGATGTACGGAATAACTATGGCTACACCTTC
NA	TRBV19	NA	TRBJ2-2	CASSIHNANTGELFF	TGTGCCAGTAGTATCCACAACGCGAACACCGGGGAGCTGTTTTTT
once	TRBV10-3	NA	TRBJ1-1	CAISEGRGYTEAFF	TGTGCCATCAGTGAGGGGAGGGGGTACACTGAAGCTTTCTTT
NA	TRBV2	NA	TRBJ1-1	CASSRLQGSTEAFF	TGTGCCAGCAGCCGTCTACAGGGTTCGACTGAAGCTTTCTTT
NA	TRBV2	NA	TRBJ1-4	CASSPRPGLATNEKLFF	TGTGCCAGCAGCCCCCGACCGGGACTCGCAACTAATGAAAAACTGTTTTTT
NA	TRBV10-3	NA	TRBJ2-3	CAISDEAGDTQYF	TGTGCCATCAGTGACGAAGCGGGAGATACGCAGTATTTT
NA	TRBV7-8	TRBD1	TRBJ2-5	CASSLAPKTMTGDKETQYF	TGTGCCAGCAGCTTAGCTCCGAAGACAATGACAGGGGATAAGGAGACCCAGTACTTC
NA	TRBV29-1	TRBD2	TRBJ2-1	CSVTVTSGALYNEQFF	TGCAGCGTTACCGTGACTAGCGGGGCCCTTTACAATGAGCAGTTCTTC
NA	TRBV5-1	NA	TRBJ2-7	CASSLAGGEQYF	TGCGCCAGCAGCTTGGCCGGGGGCGAGCAGTACTTC
NA	TRBV30	NA	TRBJ1-1	CAWNRVNTEAFF	TGTGCCTGGAACAGGGTGAACACTGAAGCTTTCTTT
NA	TRBV18	NA	TRBJ2-5	CASSTGTLGETQYF	TGTGCCAGCTCAACCGGGACTTTGGGGGAGACCCAGTACTTC
NA	TRBV5-1	NA	TRBJ1-1	CASSPWTTATEAFF	TGCGCCAGCAGCCCCTGGACCACCGCCACTGAAGCTTTCTTT
NA	TRBV5-4	NA	TRBJ2-1	CASSESPSNLVYNEQFF	TGTGCCAGCAGCGAGAGCCCAAGCAACTTGGTCTACAATGAGCAGTTCTTC
NA	TRBV19	NA	TRBJ1-2	CASRGTAQLNTF	TGTGCCAGTAGGGGGACGGCCCAGTTGAACACCTTC
NA	TRBV7-2	NA	TRBJ1-5	CASSPEGVSNQPQHF	TGTGCCAGCAGCCCAGAAGGGGTGAGCAATCAGCCCCAGCATTTT
NA	TRBV19	TRBD1	TRBJ1-6	CASTSLTGRNSPLHF	TGTGCCAGTACCTCCTTGACAGGGCGGAATTCACCCCTCCACTTT
NA	TRBV5-1	NA	TRBJ2-1	CASSLKGDGGYNEQFF	TGCGCCAGCAGCTTAAAAGGGGACGGAGGATACAATGAGCAGTTCTTC
NA	TRBV5-6	NA	TRBJ1-5	CASSFGGSNQPQHF	TGTGCCAGCAGCTTCGGAGGGAGCAATCAGCCCCAGCATTTT
NA	TRBV5-6	NA	TRBJ2-5	CASSFLETQYF	TGTGCCAGCAGCTTTTTGGAGACCCAGTACTTC
NA	TRBV6-1	TRBD1	TRBJ1-2	CASSRQGYGYTF	TGTGCCAGCAGTCGACAGGGCTATGGCTACACCTTC
once	TRBV7-3	TRBD2	TRBJ2-3	CASSLVAGGTDTQYF	TGTGCCAGCAGCTTGGTAGCGGGGGGCACAGATACGCAGTATTTT
NA	TRBV28	NA	TRBJ1-1	CASSFYGAGRYTEAFF	TGTGCCAGCAGTTTTTACGGAGCCGGGAGATACACTGAAGCTTTCTTT
medium-sized	TRBV5-1	NA	TRBJ1-4	CASSFSLRTGTNEKLFF	TGCGCCAGCAGCTTTTCCCTCCGTACCGGCACTAATGAAAAACTGTTTTTT
NA	TRBV11-2	TRBD2	TRBJ2-5	CASSRGGAGAQETQYF	TGTGCCAGCAGCCGCGGGGGGGCAGGGGCTCAAGAGACCCAGTACTTC
NA	TRBV5-4	TRBD1	TRBJ1-2	CASSSPGQGARGYTF	TGTGCCAGCAGCTCCCCAGGACAGGGGGCCCGTGGCTACACCTTC
NA	TRBV6-1	NA	TRBJ1-2	CASSPGRAYGYTF	TGTGCCAGCAGCCCCGGTCGGGCTTATGGCTACACCTTC
NA	TRBV2	NA	TRBJ1-3	CASLGRQPLQNTIYF	TGTGCCAGCTTAGGGAGGCAGCCCTTACAAAACACCATATATTTT
NA	TRBV14	NA	TRBJ2-3	CASSGSGQKGTQYF	TGTGCCAGCAGCGGCAGCGGCCAGAAGGGTACGCAGTATTTT
once	TRBV28	NA	TRBJ1-6	CASSIRARGNSPLHF	TGTGCCAGCAGTATCAGGGCCCGAGGGAATTCACCCCTCCACTTT
NA	TRBV6-5	TRBD2	TRBJ2-7	CASKRGGGVYYEQYF	TGTGCCAGCAAGCGGGGGGGCGGGGTTTACTACGAGCAGTACTTC
NA	TRBV6-1	NA	TRBJ1-1	CASSVRVNTEAFF	TGTGCCAGCAGTGTTCGTGTCAACACTGAAGCTTTCTTT
NA	TRBV19	TRBD1	TRBJ1-5	CASSRQGGNQPQHF	TGTGCCAGTAGTAGACAGGGTGGCAATCAGCCCCAGCATTTT